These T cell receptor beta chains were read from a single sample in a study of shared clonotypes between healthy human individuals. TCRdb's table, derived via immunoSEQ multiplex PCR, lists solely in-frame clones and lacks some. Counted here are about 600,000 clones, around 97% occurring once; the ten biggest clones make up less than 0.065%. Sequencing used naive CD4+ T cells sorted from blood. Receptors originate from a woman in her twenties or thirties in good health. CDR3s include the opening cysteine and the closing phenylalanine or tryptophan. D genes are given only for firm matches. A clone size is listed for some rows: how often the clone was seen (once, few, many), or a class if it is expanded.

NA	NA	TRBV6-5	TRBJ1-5	CASSKDSGPQHF	TGTGCCAGCAGCAAGGACAGTGGGCCCCAGCATTTT
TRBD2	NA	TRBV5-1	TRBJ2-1	CASSSRLAASSYNEQFF	TGCGCCAGCAGCTCCAGACTAGCTGCTAGCTCCTACAATGAGCAGTTCTTC
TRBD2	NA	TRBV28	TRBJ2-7	CASSSGLAGGGQYF	TGTGCCAGCAGTTCCGGACTAGCGGGAGGTGGGCAGTACTTC
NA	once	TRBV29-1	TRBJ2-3	CSVEEATSTDTQYF	TGCAGCGTTGAAGAAGCAACTAGCACAGATACGCAGTATTTT
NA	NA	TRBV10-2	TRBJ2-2	CASNAPGLSTGELFF	TGCGCCAGTAACGCTCCGGGACTTAGCACCGGGGAGCTGTTTTTT
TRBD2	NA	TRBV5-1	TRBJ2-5	CASSLELAGERETQYF	TGCGCCAGCAGCTTGGAACTAGCGGGAGAGAGAGAGACCCAGTACTTC
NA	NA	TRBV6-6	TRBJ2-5	CASSYSGLQETQYF	TGTGCCAGCAGTTACTCGGGCCTCCAAGAGACCCAGTACTTC
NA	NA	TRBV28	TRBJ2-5	CASTLGRRQETQYF	TGTGCCAGCACCCTTGGCCGCCGCCAAGAGACCCAGTACTTC
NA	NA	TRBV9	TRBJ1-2	CASSVDDGYTF	TGTGCCAGCAGCGTAGACGATGGCTACACCTTC
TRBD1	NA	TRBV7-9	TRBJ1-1	CASSSTGGEAFF	TGTGCCAGCAGCTCAACAGGGGGGGAGGCTTTCTTT
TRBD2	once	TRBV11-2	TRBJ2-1	CASSRSGTEQFF	TGTGCCAGCAGCCGTAGCGGGACTGAGCAGTTCTTC
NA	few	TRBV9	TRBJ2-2	CASSLGVTGELFF	TGTGCCAGCAGCCTAGGGGTAACCGGGGAGCTGTTTTTT
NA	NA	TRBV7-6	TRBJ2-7	CASSPRGGGRPYEQYF	TGTGCCAGCAGCCCACGAGGGGGCGGGAGGCCATACGAGCAGTACTTC
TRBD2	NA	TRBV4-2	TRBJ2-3	CASSQTSGFDGVDTQYF	TGTGCCAGCAGCCAAACTAGCGGATTCGACGGGGTCGATACGCAGTATTTT
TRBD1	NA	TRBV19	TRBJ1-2	CASSAGTDGSYGYTF	TGTGCCAGTAGTGCCGGGACAGACGGTAGCTATGGCTACACCTTC
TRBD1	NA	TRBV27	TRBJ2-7	CASRTGGRNEQYF	TGTGCCAGCCGAACAGGGGGTCGGAACGAGCAGTACTTC
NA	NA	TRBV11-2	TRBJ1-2	CASSSYSGGSNYGYTF	TGTGCCAGCAGCTCATACTCGGGGGGCTCTAACTATGGCTACACCTTC
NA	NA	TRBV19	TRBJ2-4	CASSIVQSGNIQYF	TGTGCCAGTAGTATAGTACAGTCGGGAAACATTCAGTACTTC
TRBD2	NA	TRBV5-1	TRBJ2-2	CASSPGLVNTGELFF	TGCGCCAGCAGCCCGGGACTAGTGAACACCGGGGAGCTGTTTTTT
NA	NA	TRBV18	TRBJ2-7	CASSGSPYEQYF	TGTGCCAGCTCGGGGTCCCCCTACGAGCAGTACTTC
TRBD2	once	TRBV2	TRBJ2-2	CASRARTSGGELFF	TGTGCCAGCAGGGCTCGGACTAGCGGCGGGGAGCTGTTTTTT
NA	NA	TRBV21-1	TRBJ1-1	CASSETPGTANTEAFF	TGTGCCAGCAGTGAAACCCCCGGGACCGCGAACACTGAAGCTTTCTTT
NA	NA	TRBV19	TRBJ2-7	CASKSAASSYEQYF	TGTGCCAGTAAGTCGGCAGCTAGCTCCTACGAGCAGTACTTC
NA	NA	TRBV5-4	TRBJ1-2	CASSATLGPLNYGYTF	TGTGCCAGCAGCGCAACGCTAGGGCCCTTAAACTATGGCTACACCTTC
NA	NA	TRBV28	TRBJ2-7	CASSMGGGGPYEQYF	TGTGCCAGCAGCATGGGAGGTGGGGGGCCCTACGAGCAGTACTTC
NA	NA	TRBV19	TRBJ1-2	CASSMTASNYGYTF	TGTGCCAGTAGTATGACAGCCAGCAACTATGGCTACACCTTC
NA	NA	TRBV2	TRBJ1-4	CASRGRENEKLFF	TGTGCCAGCAGGGGCCGGGAGAATGAAAAACTGTTTTTT
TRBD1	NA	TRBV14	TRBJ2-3	CASSNPDRATQYF	TGTGCCAGCAGCAACCCCGACAGGGCCACGCAGTATTTT
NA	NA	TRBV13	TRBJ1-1	CASSPLSQNTEAFF	TGTGCCAGCAGCCCACTATCCCAGAACACTGAAGCTTTCTTT
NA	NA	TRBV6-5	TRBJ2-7	CASSYSTPGRDEQYF	TGTGCCAGCAGTTACTCGACCCCGGGGCGGGACGAGCAGTACTTC
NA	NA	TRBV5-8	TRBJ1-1	CASSLLTGTMNTEAFF	TGTGCCAGCAGCTTGTTAACCGGGACCATGAACACTGAAGCTTTCTTT
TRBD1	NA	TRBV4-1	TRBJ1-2	CASSQEAGGYGYTF	TGCGCCAGCAGCCAAGAGGCAGGGGGCTATGGCTACACCTTC